The 23 T cell receptor beta chains reported below all come from one sample, sequenced in a study of blood T cell repertoires in COVID-19. The method was immunoSEQ multiplex PCR; TCRdb's version includes in-frame clones alone and lacks a portion of them. The sample has around 700,000 clones, 75% to 90% seen once; the top ten hold about 0.24%. Sequenced sample: peripheral blood. The receptor set was obtained from a woman younger than 35 with acute or convalescent COVID-19.

This clone has just a few counts. This chain connects TRBV7-8 to TRBJ1-2; D uncertain. V shed 1 base and J shed 4 bases, with 10 bases lying between them. The CDR3 runs 14 residues. Germline CDR1 SGHVS, CDR2 FQNEAQ. The CDR3 nucleotides are TGTGCCAGCAGCTTAGGGCAGGCCCTCTATGGCTACACCTTC. Translation gives CASSLGQALYGYTF.

CDR3 DNA: TGTGCCAGCAGCAAGCCCGGGTCACTCTCTGGAAACACCATATATTTT. Translating it yields CASSKPGSLSGNTIYF. The chain joins TRBV28 to TRBJ1-3; D ambiguous. CDR3 length equals 16 residues. V was shortened by 6 bases and J by 0 bases, with 15 bases between the two germline ends. Germline V gene data show CDR1 as MDHEN and CDR2 as SYDVKM.

This chain connects TRBV2 to TRBJ2-1; D is possibly TRBD1 (5 bases). CDR1 and CDR2 from the germline V gene are SNHLY and FYNNEI. The CDR3 has 15 amino acids. V was trimmed by 2 bases and J by 5 bases, leaving 13 bases between them. This chain's CDR3 is CASSESGYLNNEQFF. For the CDR3, the DNA is TGTGCCAGCAGTGAATCAGGGTACCTAAACAATGAGCAGTTCTTC. The whole variable domain, filled in from reference TRBV2 and TRBJ2-1, reads EPEVTQTPSHQVTQMGQEVILRCVPISNHLYFYWYRQILGQKVEFLVSFYNNEISEKSEIFDDQFSVERPDGSNFTLKIRSTKLEDSAMYFCASSESGYLNNEQFFGPGTRLTVL.

This clone has more than one count but fewer than ten. This chain connects TRBV5-8 to TRBJ1-5, with D perhaps matching TRBD1 (6 bases). Trimming cost V 5 bases and J 3 bases, with 12 bases left between them. CDR3 length equals 14 residues. From germline, CDR1 is SGHTS and CDR2 YDEGEE. The CDR3 region is CASSLTGSNQPQHF. The CDR3 DNA reads TGTGCCAGCAGTTTGACAGGCTCCAATCAGCCCCAGCATTTT.

This chain uses TRBV5-6 with TRBJ2-2; D not resolved. The CDR3 is 12 amino acids. Trimming pared 4 bases from V and 6 bases from J, leaving 7 bases between. Germline V gene lookup returns CDR1 SGHDT and CDR2 YYEEEE. The DNA of the CDR3 is TGTGCCAGCAGCGTTACACCCGGGGAGCTGTTTTTT. As protein: CASSVTPGELFF.

J is TRBJ1-3 and V is TRBV7-9; D gene ambiguous. V lost 6 bases and J lost 1, with 16 bases in between. The CDR3 has 16 residues. Germline values: CDR1 SEHNR, CDR2 FQNEAQ (reference sequence). In DNA form, the CDR3 reads TGTGCCAGCAGTGGAACTAGGGAAGCTTCTGGAAACACCATATATTTT. Translating it yields CASSGTREASGNTIYF.

The chain's CDR3 is CASSARTDNSGNTIYF. The DNA for the CDR3 is TGTGCCAGCAGTGCGCGGACGGACAACTCTGGAAACACCATATATTTT. The chain uses TRBV27 and TRBJ1-3; D might be TRBD1 (5 bases). Germline CDR1 is MNHEY and CDR2 is SMNVEV (reference sequence). Trimming removed 5 bases from V and 0 bases from J, with 14 bases in between. This CDR3 spans 16 amino acids.

The rearrangement joins TRBV4-3 to TRBJ2-2, with 9 bases aligning to TRBD2. With V trimmed by 5 bases and J by 5 bases, 15 bases remained unmatched. CDR3 length: 18 residues. Germline values: CDR1 LGHNA, CDR2 YSLEER. As DNA, the CDR3 is TGCGCCAGCAGCTTACTTCCGGGTAGCGGGGGAAAAACCGGGGAGCTGTTTTTT. As protein: CASSLLPGSGGKTGELFF.

V gene TRBV27 combines with J gene TRBJ1-2; D uncertain. The CDR3 length is 14 residues. Trimming pared 7 bases from V and 2 bases from J, leaving 14 bases between. The germline gives CDR1 MNHEY, CDR2 SMNVEV (reference sequence). The CDR3 spells CASKLPGSNYGYTF. The CDR3, as DNA: TGTGCCAGCAAACTCCCGGGGTCGAACTATGGCTACACCTTC.

The chain has TRBV4-3 and TRBJ1-2, with D maybe TRBD1 (6 bases). CDR1 and CDR2 from the germline V gene are LGHNA and YSLEER. This CDR3 is built from 14 residues. V lost 1 base to trimming and J lost 7 bases, with 13 bases between them. The CDR3 sequence: CASSQVGRGAGYTF. The DNA of the CDR3 is TGCGCCAGCAGCCAAGTCGGCAGGGGAGCTGGCTACACCTTC.

The chain uses TRBV18 and TRBJ2-7; tentatively, D is TRBD1 (5 bases). The V gene lost 6 bases and the J gene lost 4 bases, with 19 bases spanning the gap. There are 15 residues in the CDR3. Germline V gives CDR1 KGHSH, CDR2 LQKENI. As DNA, the CDR3 is TGTGCCAGCTCCCAGACAGCTGAAGAGACGTACGAGCAGTACTTC. Translation: CASSQTAEETYEQYF.

The rearrangement links TRBV27 to TRBJ1-6; D possibly corresponds to TRBD1 (5 bases). The CDR3 extends over 14 amino acids. Germline CDR1 MNHEY, CDR2 SMNVEV (reference sequence). V dropped 3 bases and J dropped 6 bases, with 9 bases sitting between them. CDR3 sequence (DNA): TGTGCCAGCAGTTTGGACACCTTTAATTCACCCCTCCACTTT. Protein sequence: CASSLDTFNSPLHF.

This chain links TRBV18 with TRBJ1-2, with 8 bases matching TRBD1. J was trimmed by 6 bases and V by 1 base; bases with no gene match: 4. Per the germline V gene, CDR1 is KGHSH and CDR2 is LQKENI. The CDR3 sequence is 14 residues long. CDR3 protein: CASSPRTGFDGYTF. The CDR3 DNA reads TGTGCCAGCTCACCACGGACAGGGTTCGATGGCTACACCTTC.

The chain combines TRBV5-6 with TRBJ1-2; TRBD1 might be the D (6 bases). The CDR3 consists of 14 residues. V gave up 0 bases and J gave up 8 bases, with 14 bases separating them. Germline loops: CDR1 SGHDT, CDR2 YYEEEE. CDR3 amino acids: CASSLATGFRGYTF. The DNA of the CDR3 is TGTGCCAGCAGCTTGGCTACAGGGTTTCGGGGCTACACCTTC.

This clone was picked up a small number of times. The CDR3 DNA is TGTGCCAGCAGTGAAGCGGTTGACAGTGGCTATGGCTACACCTTC. This codes for CASSEAVDSGYGYTF. The rearrangement uses TRBV6-1 and TRBJ1-2; the D gene is possibly TRBD1 (5 bases). V dropped 0 bases and J dropped 4 bases, with 12 bases sitting between them. The CDR3 covers 15 residues. Germline lookup yields CDR1 MNHNS and CDR2 SASEGT.

The CDR3 region is CASRAQGVEAFF. The CDR3 coding sequence is TGTGCCAGCAGGGCTCAGGGGGTTGAAGCTTTCTTT. The gene calls are TRBV3-1 (or the pseudogene TRBV3-2) and TRBJ1-1; 7 bases fit TRBD1. This CDR3 is built from 12 residues. V was clipped by 6 bases and J by 7 bases; unmatched bases: 5. The germline V gene encodes CDR1 LGHDT and CDR2 YNNKEL (reference sequence).

The rearrangement uses TRBV10-2 and TRBJ2-7, with D perhaps TRBD2 (6 bases). CDR1 is WSHSY and CDR2 is SAAADI in the germline V gene. V was pared by 6 bases and J by 0 bases, with 12 bases between. This CDR3 comprises 14 residues. The CDR3 here is CASRGTGSSYEQYF. The CDR3 coding sequence is TGCGCCAGCAGAGGGACTGGGAGCTCCTACGAGCAGTACTTC.

The V call is TRBV11-2, the J call TRBJ2-7; D gene uncertain. The germline V and J ends were trimmed by 3 bases and 2 bases, with 5 bases remaining between them. The CDR3 consists of 12 residues. CDR1 is SGHAT, CDR2 FQNNGV, per germline. Written as DNA, the CDR3 is TGTGCCAGCAGCTTCAGTGCCTACGAGCAGTACTTC. Amino acid sequence: CASSFSAYEQYF.

The rearrangement joins TRBV6-5 to TRBJ1-2; TRBD1 might be the D (6 bases). This CDR3 is 16 amino acids long. Germline V gene lookup returns CDR1 MNHEY and CDR2 SVGAGI. V shed 2 bases and J shed 2 bases, with 15 bases lying between them. The CDR3 region is CASSYLDSSFNYGYTF. For the CDR3, the DNA is TGTGCCAGCAGTTACCTGGACAGCTCATTCAACTATGGCTACACCTTC.

This clone was recorded once. The genes are TRBV4-1 and TRBJ2-1, with D perhaps matching TRBD1 (6 bases). V was pared by 3 bases and J by 12 bases, with 12 bases between. This CDR3 comprises 12 residues. Germline assignment: CDR1 MGHRA and CDR2 YSYEKL. In DNA, the CDR3 is TGCGCCAGCAGCCACGGGACATGGGGGCAGTTCTTC. This codes for CASSHGTWGQFF.

The chain is built from TRBV7-4 and TRBJ2-3, with TRBD1 as a possible D gene (6 bases). The CDR3 totals 14 residues. The V end was cut by 9 bases, the J end by 5 bases, with 18 bases between. The germline V gene encodes CDR1 SGHVT and CDR2 SQSDAQ. The CDR3 sequence is CARGRQGRGDTQYF. The CDR3 DNA sequence: TGTGCCAGGGGGCGGCAGGGCAGGGGAGATACGCAGTATTTT.

This clone is a singleton in its sample. This chain joins TRBV18 and TRBJ2-7, with TRBD1 matching 7 bases. V was pared by 4 bases and J by 0 bases, with 6 bases of the junction left unmatched. CDR3 length: 15 amino acids. Per the germline V gene, CDR1 is KGHSH and CDR2 is LQKENI. The CDR3 coding sequence is TGTGCCAGCTCACTCGGGACAGAAAGCTCCTACGAGCAGTACTTC. Protein sequence: CASSLGTESSYEQYF.

This clone was seen a single time. The gene calls are TRBV5-4 and TRBJ2-1, with 7 bases matching TRBD2. V gave up 2 bases and J gave up 9 bases; unmatched junction bases: 5. This CDR3 comprises 13 residues. Germline V lookup: CDR1 SGHNT, CDR2 YYREEE (reference sequence). The CDR3 spells CASSFRGLVEQFF. The CDR3 DNA sequence: TGTGCCAGCAGCTTTCGAGGACTAGTTGAGCAGTTCTTC. The full variable domain, its missing parts supplied by reference TRBV5-4 and TRBJ2-1, is ETGVTQSPTHLIKTRGQQVTLRCSSQSGHNTVSWYQQALGQGPQFIFQYYREEENGRGNFPPRFSGLQFPNYSSELNVNALELDDSALYLCASSFRGLVEQFFGPGTRLTVL.